Following are 30 T cell receptor beta chains from one sample sequenced in a study of T cells after yellow fever vaccination. From the 5' RACE reads, TCRdb called clonotypes with MiXCR, one entry per CDR3 protein. The sample yields 200,000 to 300,000 distinct CDR3 sequences, roughly 6.3% seen once. The source material was CD4+ T cells sorted from PBMCs, sampled on the day of the yellow fever booster vaccination. Every receptor here comes from a man younger than 40 who received the YFV17D yellow fever vaccine.

This clonotype was seen a handful of times. This chain connects TRBV4-3 to TRBJ1-1; maybe TRBD1 (5 bases). CDR1 and CDR2 (germline): LGHNA, YSLEER. Between the trimmed V and J ends, which lost 0 bases and 0 bases, there was a span of 11 bases. The CDR3 contains 16 residues. The CDR3 spells CASSQDSGQVNTEAFF. CDR3 nucleotides: TGCGCCAGCAGCCAAGATAGCGGACAAGTGAACACTGAAGCTTTCTTT.

This clonotype was observed a few times. The gene calls are TRBV5-5 and TRBJ2-7, with D uncertain. Germline values: CDR1 SGHKS, CDR2 YYEKEE (reference sequence). Deletions cut 5 bases from V and 2 bases from J, with 14 bases between. The length of the CDR3 is 14 residues. DNA for the CDR3: TGTGCCAGCAGTTCTGACGCCTCGCCCTACGAGCAGTACTTC. This sequence encodes CASSSDASPYEQYF. Combining the CDR3 with reference TRBV5-5 and TRBJ2-7 gives the whole variable domain DAGVTQSPTHLIKTRGQQVTLRCSPISGHKSVSWYQQVLGQGPQFIFQYYEKEERGRGNFPDRFSARQFPNYSSELNVNALLLGDSALYLCASSSDASPYEQYFGPGTRLTVT.

This clonotype was observed many times. The DNA for the CDR3 is TGCGCCAGCAGTCAATCAACGTTAGTCTGGTACAATGAGCAGTTCTTC. Its protein is CASSQSTLVWYNEQFF. This chain links TRBV23-1 with TRBJ2-1, with unresolved D. TRBV23-1 is reported as an ORF; its role is uncertain. This CDR3 spans 16 amino acids. V shed 0 bases and J shed 4 bases, with 13 bases lying between them.

This clonotype was recorded many times. The V and J genes are TRBV20-1 and TRBJ2-7; D ambiguous. The CDR3 contains 13 residues. Germline V CDR1 and CDR2: DFQATT, SNEGSKA (reference sequence). The germline V and J ends were trimmed by 3 bases and 4 bases, with 13 bases remaining between them. CDR3 DNA: TGCAGTGCTAGGGTGGTAGGTGTATACGAGCAGTACTTC. Its protein product is CSARVVGVYEQYF.

This clonotype was observed a few times. CDR3 region: CASSQTQDEQFF. The CDR3 DNA sequence: TGTGCCAGCTCACAAACCCAAGATGAGCAGTTCTTC. The chain joins TRBV18 to TRBJ2-1; no definite D call. V lost 4 bases, J lost 8 bases, and 9 bases lay in between. Germline CDR1 KGHSH, CDR2 LQKENI. The CDR3 contains 12 residues.

The chain combines TRBV2 with TRBJ2-2, with 7 nucleotides matching TRBD1. Germline assignment: CDR1 SNHLY and CDR2 FYNNEI. The CDR3 spans 16 residues. J gave up 6 bases and V 5 bases, and 12 bases lay outside the gene matches. CDR3 residues: CASSRQGLLRAGELFF. The CDR3 nucleotides read TGTGCCAGCAGTAGACAGGGTCTTCTAAGGGCCGGGGAGCTGTTTTTT.

This clonotype appeared a few times. The chain uses TRBV6-1 and TRBJ1-4; TRBD1 matches at 8 bases. This CDR3 region has 14 residues. J gave up 6 bases and V 5 bases, and 5 bases lay outside the gene matches. CDR1 is MNHNS, CDR2 SASEGT, per germline. The CDR3 nucleotides read TGTGCCAGCAGTAGGACAGGGTCGGATGAAAAACTGTTTTTT. Protein product: CASSRTGSDEKLFF.

This clonotype was seen only a few times. The chain uses TRBV5-1 and TRBJ2-7, with D unclear. CDR3 length: 15 residues. V lost 4 bases and J 0 bases, leaving 14 bases between the germline ends. Per germline, CDR1 SGHRS and CDR2 YFSETQ. The CDR3 protein is CASSEVASNSYEQYF. CDR3 bases: TGCGCCAGCAGCGAAGTGGCATCAAACTCCTACGAGCAGTACTTC.

This clonotype was counted ten times or more. J is TRBJ2-2 and V is TRBV5-1, with D tentatively TRBD1 (5 bases). The CDR3 is made up of 15 amino acids. Trimming pared 3 bases from V and 5 bases from J, leaving 14 bases between. The V gene's germline CDR1 is SGHRS and CDR2 YFSETQ. CDR3 in amino acids: CASSSITQGTGELFF. The CDR3 DNA reads as TGCGCCAGCAGCTCAATAACCCAGGGAACCGGGGAGCTGTTTTTT.

This clonotype has a handful of counts. The J gene is TRBJ1-5, the V gene TRBV7-2; D might be TRBD1 (6 bases). This CDR3 comprises 14 residues. V shed 5 bases and J shed 2 bases, with 10 bases lying between them. From germline, CDR1 is SGHTA and CDR2 FQGNSA. CDR3 DNA sequence: TGTGCCAGCAGCCAGGGGTTTGGCAATCAGCCCCAGCATTTT. Translated, it gives CASSQGFGNQPQHF.

The rearrangement uses TRBV27 and TRBJ2-7; D is uncertain. V lost 8 bases and J 3 bases, leaving 20 bases between the germline ends. Germline CDR1 MNHEY, CDR2 SMNVEV (reference sequence). This CDR3 contains 15 residues. The CDR3 DNA is TGTGCCAGCTGCCCAACACGGAGCCGCGACTACGAGCAGTACTTC. Protein product: CASCPTRSRDYEQYF.

In this sample, this clonotype turned up a few times. The V and J genes are TRBV6-1 and TRBJ2-7, with a weak D call TRBD2 (7 bases). Germline V gives CDR1 MNHNS, CDR2 SASEGT. This CDR3 spans 13 amino acids. Trimming left V 7 bases short and J 3 bases short, with 13 bases between. The CDR3 nucleotides are TGTGCCAGCACCCGGGGGGACAACTACGAGCAGTACTTC. Translation gives CASTRGDNYEQYF.

This clonotype was counted many times. The chain has TRBV25-1 and TRBJ2-2; 7 nucleotides align to TRBD2. There are 14 residues in the CDR3. The V gene end was trimmed by 3 bases and the J gene end by 6 bases; junction bases not matched to a gene: 4. Per germline, CDR1 MGHDK and CDR2 SYGVNS. The CDR3 DNA sequence: TGTGCCAGCAGTGATCCCCGGGGGGCCGGGGAGCTGTTTTTT. Protein product: CASSDPRGAGELFF.

There are many counts of this clonotype. The chain joins TRBV7-2 to TRBJ1-1; perhaps TRBD1 as D (5 bases). V lost 4 bases and J 11 bases, leaving 17 bases between the germline ends. This CDR3 has 13 residues. Germline V lookup: CDR1 SGHTA, CDR2 FQGNSA. CDR3 in DNA: TGTGCCAGCAGCTCCTGGGGGTACCCCGGGGCTTTCTTT. Amino acid sequence: CASSSWGYPGAFF.

This clonotype was seen only a few times. V and J are TRBV10-3 and TRBJ2-7; 10 bases are a match to TRBD1. The junction had 7 bases not matched to a gene; V was cut back by 11 bases and J by 3 bases. The CDR3 is 13 residues long. Germline assignment: CDR1 ENHRY and CDR2 SYGVKD. The chain's CDR3 is CAAGTGDIYEQYF. DNA for the CDR3: TGTGCCGCCGGGACAGGGGATATCTACGAGCAGTACTTC.

The rearrangement joins TRBV20-1 to TRBJ2-7; D perhaps matches TRBD2 (6 bases). The V gene lost 5 bases and the J gene lost 6 bases, with 20 bases spanning the gap. There are 14 residues in the CDR3. CDR1 is DFQATT, CDR2 SNEGSKA, per germline (reference sequence). The CDR3 region is CSALPGLLPGEQYF. CDR3 in DNA: TGCAGTGCTTTACCGGGACTCCTCCCCGGCGAGCAGTACTTC.

The rearrangement links TRBV7-2 to TRBJ2-3, with D perhaps TRBD2 (6 bases). The CDR3 contains 14 residues. Germline V CDR1 and CDR2: SGHTA, FQGNSA. V was trimmed by 3 bases and J by 4 bases, leaving 11 bases between them. CDR3 DNA: TGTGCCAGCAGCTTGGGGGGAGTGGCAGATACGCAGTATTTT. Its translation is CASSLGGVADTQYF.

This clonotype showed up many times. The rearrangement joins TRBV11-2 to TRBJ2-7; D unresolved. The V and J ends lost 2 bases and 4 bases respectively, with 6 bases between them. Per the germline V gene, CDR1 is SGHAT and CDR2 is FQNNGV. The CDR3 length is 12 residues. The CDR3 bases are TGTGCCAGCAGCTTATCTCGGTACGAGCAGTACTTC. It specifies CASSLSRYEQYF.

This clonotype was counted only a few times. The rearrangement links TRBV5-1 to TRBJ1-4; the match to TRBD1 covers 9 bases. V dropped 4 bases and J dropped 4; count of bases not matched to a gene: 5. CDR1 and CDR2 (germline): SGHRS, YFSETQ. The CDR3 length is 15 residues. CDR3 residues: CASSTTGGDNEKLFF. CDR3 bases: TGCGCCAGCAGCACAACAGGGGGCGATAATGAAAAACTGTTTTTT.

The sample holds many counts of this clonotype. The rearrangement uses TRBV12-3 or TRBV12-4 and TRBJ2-1; no reliable D call. The CDR3 runs 13 residues. Trimming pared 11 bases from V and 5 bases from J, leaving 16 bases between. The CDR3: CAAGAASHNEQFF. The CDR3 DNA reads as TGTGCCGCAGGAGCAGCGTCCCACAATGAGCAGTTCTTC.

The rearrangement joins TRBV6-5 to TRBJ2-7; 7 positions agree with TRBD2. Losses at the gene ends were 0 bases for V and 2 bases for J; bases not matched to a gene: 1. The germline CDR1 and CDR2 sequences are MNHEY and SVGAGI. The CDR3 contains 14 residues. The CDR3 reads CASSYSAGAYEQYF. DNA for the CDR3: TGTGCCAGCAGTTACTCGGCGGGGGCCTACGAGCAGTACTTC.

In this sample, this clonotype turned up many times. This chain connects TRBV7-9 to TRBJ1-1, with 7 positions matching TRBD1. This CDR3 spans 14 amino acids. Germline values: CDR1 SEHNR, CDR2 FQNEAQ (reference sequence). The junction had 0 bases not matched to a gene; V was cut back by 1 base and J by 1 base. This CDR3 is CASSLEGANTEAFF. The CDR3 DNA reads as TGTGCCAGCAGCTTAGAGGGGGCGAACACTGAAGCTTTCTTT.

This clonotype was found many times. This chain uses TRBV12-3 or TRBV12-4 with TRBJ1-2; D is unclear. The CDR3 loop spans 11 amino acids. V was pared by 5 bases and J by 3 bases, with 4 bases between. The CDR3 is CASSQDYGYTF. The CDR3, as DNA: TGTGCCAGCAGTCAAGACTATGGCTACACCTTC.

The V gene is TRBV5-4, the J gene TRBJ1-2; 9 nucleotides line up with TRBD1. The CDR3 is made up of 15 amino acids. V lost 4 bases to trimming and J lost 8 bases; unmatched junction nucleotides: 12. Per the germline V gene, CDR1 is SGHNT and CDR2 is YYREEE (reference sequence). CDR3 sequence: CASSRGTGSLRGYTF. The CDR3 coding sequence is TGTGCCAGCAGCCGCGGGACAGGGAGTTTGAGAGGCTACACCTTC. Looking up the rest from reference TRBV5-4 and TRBJ1-2 gives the full variable domain: ETGVTQSPTHLIKTRGQQVTLRCSSQSGHNTVSWYQQALGQGPQFIFQYYREEENGRGNFPPRFSGLQFPNYSSELNVNALELDDSALYLCASSRGTGSLRGYTFGSGTRLTVV.

This chain links TRBV29-1 with TRBJ1-2; D perhaps matches TRBD1 (6 bases). Trimming took 7 bases from V and 2 from J, leaving 14 bases between them. CDR3 length equals 13 residues. Germline V gives CDR1 SQVTM, CDR2 ANQGSEA. CDR3 in DNA: TGCAGCGCCTCGACCAGGGGAAACTATGGCTACACCTTC. Protein sequence: CSASTRGNYGYTF.

This clonotype was counted between two and nine times. The rearrangement uses TRBV5-1 and TRBJ1-6; 7 nucleotides match TRBD1. V lost 0 bases, J lost 16 bases, and 16 bases stayed unmatched. The CDR3 sequence is 16 residues long. Germline CDR1 is SGHRS and CDR2 is YFSETQ. In nucleotides, the CDR3 is TGCGCCAGCAGCTTGGAGTCAGGGGGACGGCGATTCTCGCTCCACTTT. Protein: CASSLESGGRRFSLHF.

The table lists this clonotype with a few counts. The chain couples TRBV7-8 to TRBJ2-3; D possibly uses TRBD1 or TRBD2 (5 bases each). Deletions cut 2 bases from V and 0 bases from J, with 9 bases between. Per the germline V gene, CDR1 is SGHVS and CDR2 is FQNEAQ. The CDR3 totals 15 residues. DNA of the CDR3: TGTGCCAGCAGCTTATTGTGGGGGAGCACAGATACGCAGTATTTT. It specifies CASSLLWGSTDTQYF.

Concerning this clonotype: This could be a read error, since a much larger clone is one nucleotide away. The rearrangement links TRBV28 to TRBJ2-7; 10 bases match TRBD1. The CDR3 totals 16 residues. V dropped 5 bases and J dropped 6; count of bases not matched to a gene: 13. Germline CDR1 MDHEN, CDR2 SYDVKM. This chain's CDR3 is CASSAIPATGGSEQYF. The CDR3 DNA is TGTGCCAGCAGTGCTATTCCCGCGACAGGGGGCTCCGAGCAGTACTTC. The full variable domain, with the rest looked up from reference TRBV28 and TRBJ2-7, is DVKVTQSSRYLVKRTGEKVFLECVQDMDHENMFWYRQDPGLGLRLIYFSYDVKMKEKGDIPEGYSVSREKKERFSLILESASTNQTSMYLCASSAIPATGGSEQYFGPGTRLTVT.

This clonotype was detected ten times or more. The genes are TRBV18 and TRBJ2-2; D perhaps matches TRBD1 (6 bases). Germline assignment: CDR1 KGHSH and CDR2 LQKENI. V was cut by 4 bases and J by 7 bases, with 16 bases left in between. The CDR3 loop spans 15 amino acids. The CDR3 spells CASSQTGTKGGELFF. Here the CDR3 DNA reads TGTGCCAGCTCACAAACCGGGACAAAAGGCGGGGAGCTGTTTTTT.

The rearrangement joins TRBV20-1 to TRBJ2-3; D not certain. This CDR3 has 16 amino acids. V lost 6 bases to trimming and J lost 0 bases, with 19 bases between them. Germline values: CDR1 DFQATT, CDR2 SNEGSKA (reference sequence). The CDR3 is CSATTPQASSTDTQYF. The CDR3 DNA sequence: TGCAGTGCCACGACCCCCCAAGCTTCTAGCACAGATACGCAGTATTTT.